A selection of T cell receptor beta chains follows, all from one sample in a study of cytomegalovirus exposure and HLA in healthy donors. The protocol was immunoSEQ multiplex PCR, while the TCRdb copy is restricted to in-frame clones and leaves out a portion. This sample carries around 140,000 clones, over 70% of them seen once, and the ten largest clones take about 5%. The specimen sequenced was PBMCs. These receptors were obtained from a middle-aged man in good health and CMV-seronegative. The CDR3 runs from the conserved cysteine through the conserved F or W. The order of the fields is clone size, V gene, D gene, CDR3 length, J gene, CDR3 DNA, CDR3 protein. The D gene is left open where the match is weak. Size is omitted from some rows. Given values are once, few, many or a class for expanded clones.

clone_size: .
v_call: TRBV7-9
d_call: .
cdr3_length: 14
j_call: TRBJ2-5
cdr3_nt: TGTGCCAGCAGCTTAGCAGGGGGTCAAGAGACCCAGTACTTC
cdr3_aa: CASSLAGGQETQYF

clone_size: .
v_call: TRBV7-9
d_call: .
cdr3_length: 16
j_call: TRBJ2-7
cdr3_nt: TGTGCCAGCAGCTCCGGGACTGCCAAAAGATCCTACGAGCAGTACTTC
cdr3_aa: CASSSGTAKRSYEQYF

clone_size: .
v_call: TRBV18
d_call: TRBD1
cdr3_length: 16
j_call: TRBJ2-7
cdr3_nt: TGTGCCAGCTCACCACAGGGGGCAGGTCTTACCTACGAGCAGTACTTC
cdr3_aa: CASSPQGAGLTYEQYF

clone_size: once
v_call: TRBV5-4
d_call: TRBD1
cdr3_length: 15
j_call: TRBJ2-2
cdr3_nt: TGTGCCAGCAACCTGAGGGACAGGGAGGCCGGGGAGCTGTTTTTT
cdr3_aa: CASNLRDREAGELFF

clone_size: .
v_call: TRBV6-5
d_call: TRBD1
cdr3_length: 15
j_call: TRBJ1-2
cdr3_nt: TGTGCCAGCAGTTACTCGACAGGGAGAAACGGTGGCTACACCTTC
cdr3_aa: CASSYSTGRNGGYTF

clone_size: .
v_call: TRBV12-2
d_call: .
cdr3_length: 14
j_call: TRBJ1-2
cdr3_nt: TGTGCAAGTCGTCAACCGCCGGGGAACTATGGCTACACCTTC
cdr3_aa: CASRQPPGNYGYTF

clone_size: .
v_call: TRBV5-1
d_call: TRBD1
cdr3_length: 19
j_call: TRBJ1-2
cdr3_nt: TGCGCCAGCAGCAGATCAGCTAACGGGACAGGGGGAATAAATTATGGCTACACCTTC
cdr3_aa: CASSRSANGTGGINYGYTF

clone_size: few
v_call: TRBV27
d_call: TRBD2
cdr3_length: 14
j_call: TRBJ2-1
cdr3_nt: TGTGCCAGCAGTTTAGCTAGCGGGGTCGATGAGCAGTTCTTC
cdr3_aa: CASSLASGVDEQFF

clone_size: .
v_call: TRBV5-1
d_call: TRBD1
cdr3_length: 15
j_call: TRBJ1-4
cdr3_nt: TGCGCCAGCAGCGTTACAGGGGCAACTAATGAAAAACTGTTTTTT
cdr3_aa: CASSVTGATNEKLFF

clone_size: .
v_call: TRBV19
d_call: .
cdr3_length: 13
j_call: TRBJ2-1
cdr3_nt: TGTGCCAGTAGTATAAACCGGGAGATTGAGCAGTTCTTC
cdr3_aa: CASSINREIEQFF

clone_size: .
v_call: TRBV30
d_call: TRBD1
cdr3_length: 14
j_call: TRBJ1-5
cdr3_nt: TGTGCCTGGAGGATGGGACAGGTGGGTCAGCCCCAGCATTTT
cdr3_aa: CAWRMGQVGQPQHF

clone_size: .
v_call: TRBV19
d_call: TRBD1
cdr3_length: 14
j_call: TRBJ2-2
cdr3_nt: TGTGCCAGTAGTAGGACAGGGGATACCGGGGAGCTGTTTTTT
cdr3_aa: CASSRTGDTGELFF